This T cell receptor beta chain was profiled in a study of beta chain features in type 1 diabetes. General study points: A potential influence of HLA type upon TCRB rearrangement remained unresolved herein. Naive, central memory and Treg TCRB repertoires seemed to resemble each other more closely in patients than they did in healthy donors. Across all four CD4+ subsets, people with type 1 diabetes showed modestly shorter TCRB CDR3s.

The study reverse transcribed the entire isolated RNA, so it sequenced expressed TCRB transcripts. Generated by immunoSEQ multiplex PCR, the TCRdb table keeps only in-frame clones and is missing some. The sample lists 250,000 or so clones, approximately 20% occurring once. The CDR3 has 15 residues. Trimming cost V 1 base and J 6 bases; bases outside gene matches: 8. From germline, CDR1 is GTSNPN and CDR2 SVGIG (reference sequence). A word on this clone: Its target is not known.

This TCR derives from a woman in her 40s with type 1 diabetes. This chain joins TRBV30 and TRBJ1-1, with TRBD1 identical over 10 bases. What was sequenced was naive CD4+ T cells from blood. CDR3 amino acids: CAWSEWGQGRPEAFF. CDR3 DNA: TGTGCCTGGAGTGAGTGGGGACAGGGGAGGCCTGAAGCTTTCTTT.